Listed below are T cell receptor beta chains from one sample, sequenced in a study of blood T cells in healthy people across ages. MiXCR was run by TCRdb on the 5' RACE reads, yielding one entry per CDR3 protein. This table has some 1,800,000 distinct CDR3 sequences, about 39% appearing once. The sequenced sample was blood. The receptors come from a human donor in good health. Both conserved end residues are part of each CDR3. A D gene is named only where the DNA matches it firmly. For some rows the clone size is stated as once, few or many, or as a class when expanded; others skip it.

d_call: .; j_call: TRBJ2-1; clone_size: .; v_call: TRBV14; cdr3_nt: TGTGCCAGCAGCCAAGAGATAGGTTCGTACAATGAGCAGTTCTTC; cdr3_aa: CASSQEIGSYNEQFF
d_call: .; j_call: TRBJ1-2; clone_size: .; v_call: TRBV11-1; cdr3_nt: TGTGCCAGCAGCTCCGACAGGATGGGTTATGGCTACACCTTC; cdr3_aa: CASSSDRMGYGYTF
d_call: .; j_call: TRBJ1-1; clone_size: .; v_call: TRBV29-1; cdr3_nt: TGCAGCGTGTATAAGGACGGCCTTAACGCTGAAGCTTTCTTT; cdr3_aa: CSVYKDGLNAEAFF
d_call: .; j_call: TRBJ2-5; clone_size: .; v_call: TRBV29-1; cdr3_nt: TGCAGCGTTGAATCCCCACTGGGGTTGCCGCGGGAGACCCAGTACTTC; cdr3_aa: CSVESPLGLPRETQYF
d_call: .; j_call: TRBJ2-4; clone_size: .; v_call: TRBV5-6; cdr3_nt: TGTGCCAGCAGTTCATCTATGACGTCGAAAAACATTCAGTACTTC; cdr3_aa: CASSSSMTSKNIQYF
d_call: .; j_call: TRBJ1-1; clone_size: once; v_call: TRBV9; cdr3_nt: TGTGCCAGCAGCGATACAGGTCTCCTGAACACTGAAGCTTTCTTT; cdr3_aa: CASSDTGLLNTEAFF
d_call: .; j_call: TRBJ1-5; clone_size: .; v_call: TRBV10-3; cdr3_nt: TGTGCCATTCGACGGGATAGCAATCAGCCCCAGCATTTT; cdr3_aa: CAIRRDSNQPQHF
d_call: TRBD1; j_call: TRBJ1-1; clone_size: .; v_call: TRBV2; cdr3_nt: TGTGCCAGCAGTGAATTCGATCTAACAGGGGGCTACACTGAAGCTTTCTTT; cdr3_aa: CASSEFDLTGGYTEAFF
d_call: .; j_call: TRBJ1-2; clone_size: few; v_call: TRBV5-1; cdr3_nt: TGCGCCAGCAGCCCCCGACAGACGGACTATGGCTACACCTTC; cdr3_aa: CASSPRQTDYGYTF
d_call: .; j_call: TRBJ1-1; clone_size: .; v_call: TRBV2; cdr3_nt: TGTGCCAGCAGAAATCAGGATGGGGGCCCTAACACTGAAGCTTTCTTT; cdr3_aa: CASRNQDGGPNTEAFF
d_call: .; j_call: TRBJ1-4; clone_size: few; v_call: TRBV6-5; cdr3_nt: TGTGCCAGCAGTTACTTGGGGGGAGGTGAAAAACTGTTTTTT; cdr3_aa: CASSYLGGGEKLFF
d_call: .; j_call: TRBJ1-5; clone_size: .; v_call: TRBV12-3/TRBV12-4; cdr3_nt: TGTGCCAGCAGCCACGAGGCGGGTGGCAATCAGCCCCAGCATTTT; cdr3_aa: CASSHEAGGNQPQHF
d_call: TRBD1; j_call: TRBJ1-2; clone_size: .; v_call: TRBV5-1; cdr3_nt: TGCGCCAGCAGCTCCACAGGGGCGGAGGGCTACACCTTC; cdr3_aa: CASSSTGAEGYTF
d_call: TRBD1; j_call: TRBJ1-5; clone_size: few; v_call: TRBV6-6; cdr3_nt: TGTGCCAGCAGAACCAGGGGGCTGGGTCAGCCCCAGCATTTT; cdr3_aa: CASRTRGLGQPQHF
d_call: .; j_call: TRBJ1-1; clone_size: once; v_call: TRBV5-1; cdr3_nt: TGCGCCAGCAGCTTAACGGGGATGGGGGGAAACACTGAAGCTTTCTTT; cdr3_aa: CASSLTGMGGNTEAFF
d_call: .; j_call: TRBJ2-1; clone_size: .; v_call: TRBV9; cdr3_nt: TGTGCCAGCAGCCCTTCTAGGTCCGAAGGGAGCAATGAGCAGTTCTTC; cdr3_aa: CASSPSRSEGSNEQFF
d_call: .; j_call: TRBJ2-7; clone_size: many; v_call: TRBV19; cdr3_nt: TGTGCCAGTAGCCCCCGGGTTAGCGGCTACGAGCAGTACTTC; cdr3_aa: CASSPRVSGYEQYF
d_call: TRBD2; j_call: TRBJ2-5; clone_size: .; v_call: TRBV5-1; cdr3_nt: TGCGCCAGCAGCCTGCGACTAGCGGGAGCTGAAGAGACCCAGTACTTC; cdr3_aa: CASSLRLAGAEETQYF
d_call: .; j_call: TRBJ1-2; clone_size: .; v_call: TRBV7-3; cdr3_nt: TGTGCCAGCAGCTTAACGCCGGCGGCGGATTATGGCTACACCTTC; cdr3_aa: CASSLTPAADYGYTF
d_call: TRBD2; j_call: TRBJ2-5; clone_size: .; v_call: TRBV12-3/TRBV12-4; cdr3_nt: TGTGCCAGCGGGCGGGCGGGGGAGATCCAAGAGACCCAGTACTTC; cdr3_aa: CASGRAGEIQETQYF
d_call: .; j_call: TRBJ1-2; clone_size: .; v_call: TRBV12-3/TRBV12-4; cdr3_nt: TGTGCCAGCAGTTTGAGCCTAACCTTAGGCTATGGCTACACCTTC; cdr3_aa: CASSLSLTLGYGYTF
d_call: .; j_call: TRBJ2-5; clone_size: .; v_call: TRBV20-1; cdr3_nt: TGCAGCGCTAGCTTCACCGGGACAAAAGAGACCCAGTACTTC; cdr3_aa: CSASFTGTKETQYF
d_call: TRBD2; j_call: TRBJ2-7; clone_size: many; v_call: TRBV20-1; cdr3_nt: TGCAGTGCTCTGGCGGGACTAGCGGACCCCTACGAGCAGTACTTC; cdr3_aa: CSALAGLADPYEQYF
d_call: .; j_call: TRBJ2-7; clone_size: .; v_call: TRBV18; cdr3_nt: TGTGCCAGCTCACCCCAGGCAGGCTCCTACGAGCAGTACTTC; cdr3_aa: CASSPQAGSYEQYF
d_call: .; j_call: TRBJ1-1; clone_size: once; v_call: TRBV10-3; cdr3_nt: TGTGCCATCAGTGATAAGGGGTTGAACACTGAAGCTTTCTTT; cdr3_aa: CAISDKGLNTEAFF
d_call: .; j_call: TRBJ2-7; clone_size: .; v_call: TRBV2; cdr3_nt: TGTGCCAGCAACAATGTTACTCCCTACGAGCAGTACTTC; cdr3_aa: CASNNVTPYEQYF
d_call: .; j_call: TRBJ1-2; clone_size: .; v_call: TRBV2; cdr3_nt: TGTGCCAGCAGTGAAGAGGCGGACTATGGCTACACCTTC; cdr3_aa: CASSEEADYGYTF